This T cell receptor (beta chain) was sequenced for a study of OX40 agonist ivuxolimab in advanced cancers. Whole-study context: Among those enrolled, mean age was 60 years (range about 23 to 90) and 82.7% were male. Partial responses were observed in three patients, of whom one had hepatocellular carcinoma and two had cutaneous melanoma. Allowance was made for prior anti-PD-1, anti-PD-L1 or anti-CTLA-4 therapy, and roughly 40% had some.

Autoimmune disease history or systemic immunosuppression disqualified patients. Profiling relied on immunoSEQ multiplex PCR, and the TCRdb table lists in-frame clones only, not all of them. This sample has roughly 120,000 clones, with 75% to 90% found just once. The CDR3 runs to 13 residues. Trimming cost V 4 bases and J 1 base; bases outside gene matches: 3. Germline V gene lookup returns CDR1 GTSNPN and CDR2 SVGIG (reference sequence). The source material was CD4+ or CD8+ T cells sorted from blood, sampled in a trial of the OX40 agonist ivuxolimab. The chain uses TRBV30 and TRBJ2-5; 7 bases align to TRBD1. This receptor was taken from an adult with an advanced solid tumor such as melanoma, head and neck, liver or kidney cancer. CDR3 sequence (DNA): TGTGCCTGGACGGGACAGCTCCAAGAGACCCAGTACTTC. This encodes CAWTGQLQETQYF.